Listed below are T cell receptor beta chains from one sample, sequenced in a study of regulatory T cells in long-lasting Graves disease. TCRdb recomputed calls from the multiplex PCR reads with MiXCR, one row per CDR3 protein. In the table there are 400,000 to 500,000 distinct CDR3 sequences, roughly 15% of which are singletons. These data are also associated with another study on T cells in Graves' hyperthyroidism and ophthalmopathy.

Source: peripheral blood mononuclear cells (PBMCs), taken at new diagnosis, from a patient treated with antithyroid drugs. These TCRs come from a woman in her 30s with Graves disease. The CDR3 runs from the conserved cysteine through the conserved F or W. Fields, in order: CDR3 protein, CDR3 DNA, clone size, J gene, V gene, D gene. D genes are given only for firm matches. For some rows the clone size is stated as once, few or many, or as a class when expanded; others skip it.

CDR3: CASGSTGGETQYF; DNA: TGTGCTAGTGGTTCAACGGGAGGGGAGACCCAGTACTTC; size: many; J: TRBJ2-5; V: TRBV12-5; D: TRBD2
CDR3: CASLRGLAGGTDTQYF; DNA: TGTGCCAGCTTGCGAGGACTAGCGGGAGGGACAGATACGCAGTATTTT; size: many; J: TRBJ2-3; V: TRBV18; D: TRBD2
CDR3: CASSLRLAGARSYEQYF; DNA: TGTGCCAGCAGTTTGAGACTAGCGGGAGCCCGAAGTTACGAGCAGTACTTC; size: -; J: TRBJ2-7; V: TRBV12-3/TRBV12-4; D: TRBD2
CDR3: CASSRQGAYNEQFF; DNA: TGTGCCAGCAGTCGACAGGGAGCCTACAATGAGCAGTTCTTC; size: many; J: TRBJ2-1; V: TRBV6-2/TRBV6-3; D: TRBD1
CDR3: CASSLGPSVVVDEQYF; DNA: TGTGCCAGCAGCTTAGGGCCTAGCGTCGTAGTCGACGAGCAGTACTTC; size: many; J: TRBJ2-7; V: TRBV7-8; D: -
CDR3: CASSAEIGGANVLTF; DNA: TGTGCCAGCAGCGCAGAGATTGGCGGGGCCAACGTCCTGACTTTC; size: -; J: TRBJ2-6; V: TRBV12-3/TRBV12-4; D: -
CDR3: CASSDTIGAYQPQHF; DNA: TGTGCCAGCAGTGACACCATTGGTGCTTATCAGCCCCAGCATTTT; size: many; J: TRBJ1-5; V: TRBV6-1; D: -
CDR3: CASSYEREALYEQYF; DNA: TGTGCCAGCAGCTATGAGCGGGAGGCCCTCTACGAGCAGTACTTC; size: -; J: TRBJ2-7; V: TRBV5-4; D: TRBD2
CDR3: CASSRGGSGNLHETQYF; DNA: TGCGCCAGCAGCCGAGGAGGTAGCGGGAATCTCCATGAGACCCAGTACTTC; size: few; J: TRBJ2-5; V: TRBV5-1; D: TRBD2
CDR3: CASMGNTEAFF; DNA: TGCGCCAGCATGGGGAACACTGAAGCTTTCTTT; size: few; J: TRBJ1-1; V: TRBV5-1; D: -
CDR3: CASSLLRFFEVNYGYTF; DNA: TGTGCCAGCAGTTTACTAAGGTTCTTCGAGGTGAACTATGGCTACACCTTC; size: many; J: TRBJ1-2; V: TRBV28; D: -
CDR3: CASSSRGGGNNEQFF; DNA: TGTGCCAGCAGCTCCCGGGGAGGAGGGAACAATGAGCAGTTCTTC; size: many; J: TRBJ2-1; V: TRBV13; D: -
CDR3: CASSIGSGIPKSYEQYF; DNA: TGTGCCAGTAGTATAGGTAGCGGGATCCCCAAATCCTACGAGCAGTACTTC; size: -; J: TRBJ2-7; V: TRBV19; D: TRBD2
CDR3: CASSSNRDSSNQPQHF; DNA: TGTGCCAGCAGCTCGAACCGGGACAGTAGCAATCAGCCCCAGCATTTT; size: -; J: TRBJ1-5; V: TRBV7-9; D: TRBD1
CDR3: CASSPSLESTLEQYF; DNA: TGTGCCAGCTCACCGAGCCTAGAGAGTACGTTGGAGCAGTACTTC; size: many; J: TRBJ2-7; V: TRBV18; D: -
CDR3: CATSGRDTGELFF; DNA: TGTGCCACCAGCGGACGGGACACCGGGGAGCTGTTTTTT; size: many; J: TRBJ2-2; V: TRBV24-1; D: -
CDR3: CAWSVLDLTYEQYF; DNA: TGTGCCTGGAGTGTACTTGACCTGACCTACGAGCAGTACTTC; size: -; J: TRBJ2-7; V: TRBV30; D: -
CDR3: CASSQDQGPVIGETQYF; DNA: TGCGCCAGCAGCCAAGATCAGGGACCGGTAATTGGAGAGACCCAGTACTTC; size: few; J: TRBJ2-5; V: TRBV4-1; D: -
CDR3: CASSSDRSNTEAFF; DNA: TGTGCCAGCAGCAGCGACCGATCCAACACTGAAGCTTTCTTT; size: many; J: TRBJ1-1; V: TRBV6-2/TRBV6-3; D: -
CDR3: CASSSRQGARVNEQFF; DNA: TGTGCCAGCAGTTCGAGACAGGGGGCGAGAGTCAATGAGCAGTTCTTC; size: many; J: TRBJ2-1; V: TRBV27; D: TRBD1
CDR3: CASSIDGSSGANVLTF; DNA: TGTGCCAGTAGTATTGACGGAAGCTCTGGGGCCAACGTCCTGACTTTC; size: -; J: TRBJ2-6; V: TRBV19; D: -
CDR3: CASSVLGSNTGELFF; DNA: TGTGCCAGCAGCGTACTGGGCTCGAACACCGGGGAGCTGTTTTTT; size: many; J: TRBJ2-2; V: TRBV9; D: -
CDR3: CASRGRASYEQYF; DNA: TGTGCCAGCAGAGGTAGGGCCTCCTACGAGCAGTACTTC; size: many; J: TRBJ2-7; V: TRBV6-1; D: -
CDR3: CASSRTGTGLGNEQFF; DNA: TGTGCCAGCAGCCGAACCGGGACAGGCCTCGGCAATGAGCAGTTCTTC; size: many; J: TRBJ2-1; V: TRBV5-4; D: TRBD1
CDR3: CSAREGTGNTEAFF; DNA: TGCAGTGCTAGAGAGGGGACGGGGAACACTGAAGCTTTCTTT; size: many; J: TRBJ1-1; V: TRBV20-1; D: -
CDR3: CSVLTGGNEQFF; DNA: TGCAGCGTCTTGACAGGGGGCAATGAGCAGTTCTTC; size: many; J: TRBJ2-1; V: TRBV29-1; D: TRBD1
CDR3: CASSLEGAYQPQHF; DNA: TGTGCCAGCAGTTTAGAGGGGGCCTATCAGCCCCAGCATTTT; size: many; J: TRBJ1-5; V: TRBV28; D: TRBD1
CDR3: CASNLTPGQEWNTGELFF; DNA: TGTGCCAGCAACCTAACACCCGGACAGGAATGGAACACCGGGGAGCTGTTTTTT; size: many; J: TRBJ2-2; V: TRBV6-2/TRBV6-3; D: TRBD1
CDR3: CSAGTSGRTYNEQFF; DNA: TGCAGTGCAGGGACTAGCGGGAGAACCTACAATGAGCAGTTCTTC; size: many; J: TRBJ2-1; V: TRBV20-1; D: TRBD2
CDR3: CATSGWDRGDTDTQYF; DNA: TGTGCCACCAGTGGCTGGGACAGAGGAGACACAGATACGCAGTATTTT; size: many; J: TRBJ2-3; V: TRBV24-1; D: TRBD1
CDR3: CASSLDAKNIQYF; DNA: TGCGCCAGCAGCTTGGACGCTAAAAACATTCAGTACTTC; size: many; J: TRBJ2-4; V: TRBV5-1; D: -
CDR3: CASSEFAGSQHF; DNA: TGTGCCAGCAGTGAATTCGCTGGGAGCCAGCATTTT; size: -; J: TRBJ1-5; V: TRBV6-1; D: -
CDR3: CASSSFTGPYEQYF; DNA: TGTGCCAGCAGCTCTTTTACAGGGCCCTACGAGCAGTACTTC; size: many; J: TRBJ2-7; V: TRBV4-2; D: -
CDR3: CATRDRGLLDTEAFF; DNA: TGTGCCACCAGAGACAGGGGGTTATTGGACACTGAAGCTTTCTTT; size: few; J: TRBJ1-1; V: TRBV24-1; D: TRBD1
CDR3: CASTKFGAGAYQETQYF; DNA: TGTGCCAGCACGAAATTCGGGGCTGGAGCGTACCAAGAGACCCAGTACTTC; size: many; J: TRBJ2-5; V: TRBV11-2; D: -
CDR3: CASKRGGTDTQYF; DNA: TGTGCCAGCAAGCGGGGTGGCACAGATACGCAGTATTTT; size: many; J: TRBJ2-3; V: TRBV7-3; D: TRBD2
CDR3: CASSLSRWGDADQPQHF; DNA: TGTGCCAGCAGTTTAAGTCGGTGGGGAGATGCGGATCAGCCCCAGCATTTT; size: many; J: TRBJ1-5; V: TRBV12-3/TRBV12-4; D: -
CDR3: CSANSGSGTDTQYF; DNA: TGCAGTGCCAATAGCGGGAGTGGAACAGATACGCAGTATTTT; size: few; J: TRBJ2-3; V: TRBV20-1; D: TRBD2
CDR3: CASSLMADRTQHF; DNA: TGTGCCAGCAGCTTAATGGCGGATAGAACGCAGCATTTT; size: many; J: TRBJ1-5; V: TRBV5-5; D: -
CDR3: CASSEVRGLAGDFNEQFF; DNA: TGTGCCAGCAGTGAAGTTCGGGGACTAGCGGGAGATTTCAATGAGCAGTTCTTC; size: -; J: TRBJ2-1; V: TRBV28; D: TRBD2
CDR3: CASSVGTSGGQETRYF; DNA: TGTGCCAGCAGCGTAGGGACCTCCGGGGGGCAAGAGACCCGGTACTTC; size: -; J: TRBJ2-4; V: TRBV9; D: -
CDR3: CASSYGSLPNQETQYF; DNA: TGTGCCAGCAGTTACGGGAGTCTCCCGAACCAAGAGACCCAGTACTTC; size: -; J: TRBJ2-5; V: TRBV6-5; D: -
CDR3: CASSEFEQYF; DNA: TGCGCCAGCAGTGAGTTCGAGCAGTACTTC; size: few; J: TRBJ2-7; V: TRBV10-2; D: -
CDR3: CASSLYTGTSGRLADTQYF; DNA: TGCGCCAGCAGCCTTTACACGGGGACTAGCGGGAGGTTGGCAGATACGCAGTATTTT; size: -; J: TRBJ2-3; V: TRBV4-3; D: TRBD2
CDR3: CASSPRLEGRLFF; DNA: TGTGCCAGCAGCCCCCGACTCGAAGGGCGGCTGTTTTTT; size: many; J: TRBJ2-2; V: TRBV13; D: -
CDR3: CASSQDRSGIYNEQFF; DNA: TGTGCCAGCAGCCAAGACCGTAGCGGGATCTACAATGAGCAGTTCTTC; size: many; J: TRBJ2-1; V: TRBV14; D: TRBD2
CDR3: CASSPNRGPQPQHF; DNA: TGTGCCAGCAGCCCGAACAGGGGGCCTCAGCCCCAGCATTTT; size: many; J: TRBJ1-5; V: TRBV7-8; D: TRBD1
CDR3: CSARARGGLAGAETQYF; DNA: TGCAGTGCTAGAGCCCGCGGGGGACTAGCGGGAGCTGAGACCCAGTACTTC; size: -; J: TRBJ2-5; V: TRBV20-1; D: TRBD2
CDR3: CASSANLRTGSSEQYF; DNA: TGTGCCAGCAGCGCTAACCTTCGGACAGGATCGAGCGAGCAGTACTTC; size: -; J: TRBJ2-7; V: TRBV9; D: TRBD1
CDR3: CASSLEQGSYGYTF; DNA: TGTGCCAGCAGCTTAGAACAGGGCTCCTATGGCTACACCTTC; size: many; J: TRBJ1-2; V: TRBV7-2; D: -
CDR3: CASRESGRGETQYF; DNA: TGTGCCAGCAGGGAGAGCGGGCGCGGGGAGACCCAGTACTTC; size: -; J: TRBJ2-5; V: TRBV6-8; D: -
CDR3: CASSLQGLNQPQHF; DNA: TGTGCCAGCAGTTTACAAGGGCTCAATCAGCCCCAGCATTTT; size: many; J: TRBJ1-5; V: TRBV12-3/TRBV12-4; D: -
CDR3: CSARDKNDPQQEKLFF; DNA: TGCAGTGCTAGAGACAAGAATGACCCTCAGCAGGAAAAACTGTTTTTT; size: -; J: TRBJ1-4; V: TRBV20-1; D: -
CDR3: CASSLAGTGVYNEQFF; DNA: TGTGCCAGCAGCTTAGCCGGGACAGGGGTCTACAATGAGCAGTTCTTC; size: -; J: TRBJ2-1; V: TRBV7-8; D: TRBD1
CDR3: CASSLVAWSYNEQFF; DNA: TGTGCCAGCAGCTTAGTGGCTTGGAGCTACAATGAGCAGTTCTTC; size: -; J: TRBJ2-1; V: TRBV5-4; D: -
CDR3: CASSLESSGANVLTF; DNA: TGCGCCAGCAGCTTGGAATCCTCTGGGGCCAACGTCCTGACTTTC; size: -; J: TRBJ2-6; V: TRBV5-1; D: -
CDR3: CSVEDRGTGVYEQYF; DNA: TGCAGCGTTGAAGATAGAGGGACAGGCGTCTACGAGCAGTACTTC; size: many; J: TRBJ2-7; V: TRBV29-1; D: TRBD1